Presented here are 19 T cell receptor beta chains from one specimen sequenced in a study of tumor-infiltrating lymphocytes in localized non-small cell lung cancer. The repertoire was sequenced with immunoSEQ multiplex PCR; TCRdb's copy has only in-frame clones and lacks some. Of about 21,000 clones in the sample, 80% were seen once. What was sequenced was lung tumor tissue. These receptors originate from a human donor with non-small cell lung cancer.

This rearrangement joins TRBV18 to TRBJ1-1; possible D gene TRBD1, 5 bases. Trimming shortened V by 2 bases and J by 5 bases, and 12 bases separated the two germline ends. Germline CDR1 KGHSH, CDR2 LQKENI. The CDR3 extends over 14 amino acids. CDR3 amino acids: CASSPSLGDTEAFF. DNA for the CDR3: TGTGCCAGCTCACCATCTTTGGGGGATACTGAAGCTTTCTTT. The complete variable domain, with remaining parts taken from reference TRBV18 and TRBJ1-1, reads NAGVMQNPRHLVRRRGQEARLRCSPMKGHSHVYWYRQLPEEGLKFMVYLQKENIIDESGMPKERFSAEFPKEGPSILRIQQVVRGDSAAYFCASSPSLGDTEAFFGQGTRLTVV.

This clone was picked up one time. The gene calls are TRBV5-6 and TRBJ2-1, with a possible D match to TRBD1 (5 bases). V was shortened by 3 bases and J by 9 bases, with 7 bases between the two germline ends. The CDR3 extends over 11 amino acids. CDR1 is SGHDT, CDR2 YYEEEE, per germline. DNA for the CDR3: TGTGCCAGCAGCTCCAGGGTTGAGCAGTTCTTC. Its translation is CASSSRVEQFF.

This clone was seen more than once but under ten times. This rearrangement joins TRBV29-1 to TRBJ2-3, with 8 nucleotides matching TRBD2. This CDR3 is 11 amino acids long. With V trimmed by 4 bases and J by 9 bases, 3 bases remained unmatched. Germline CDR1 and CDR2: SQVTM and ANQGSEA. The CDR3: CSVVTGGTQYF. The CDR3 coding sequence is TGCAGCGTTGTCACGGGAGGGACGCAGTATTTT.

On this clone: An end of the junction does not agree with germline; a read error may underlie this. The CDR3 coding sequence is TGTGCTAGCAGCCCCGGGGGCACCGGGGAGCTGTTTTTT. This translates into CASSPGGTGELFF. The rearrangement joins TRBV7-7 to TRBJ2-2; TRBD2 is a possible D gene (6 bases). There are 13 residues in the CDR3. Looked up from germline, CDR1 is SSHAT and CDR2 is FNYEAQ (reference sequence). Using reference TRBV7-7 and TRBJ2-2 for the parts outside the CDR3, the full variable domain is GAGVSQSPRYKVTKRGQDVTLRCDPISSHATLYWYQQALGQGPEFLTYFNYEAQPDKSGLPSDRFSAERPEGSISTLTIQRTEQRDSAMYRCASSPGGTGELFFGEGSRLTVL.

J is TRBJ2-7 and V is TRBV7-2, with D perhaps matching TRBD1 or TRBD2 (6 bases each). The V end lost 1 base, the J end lost 5 bases, and 15 bases lay between the germline ends. Germline CDR1 SGHTA, CDR2 FQGNSA. This CDR3 contains 15 residues. This CDR3 reads CASSLENREANEQYF. Here the CDR3 DNA reads TGTGCCAGCAGCTTAGAGAACAGGGAGGCCAACGAGCAGTACTTC.

Regarding this clone: Likely a read error: the CDR3 ends without its conserved phenylalanine or tryptophan. The chain couples TRBV30 to TRBJ1-3, with D perhaps matching TRBD1 (5 bases). V was shortened by 2 bases and J by 0 bases, with 11 bases between the two germline ends. Germline loops: CDR1 GTSNPN, CDR2 SVGIG (reference sequence). The CDR3 extends over 15 amino acids. CDR3 DNA: TGTGCCTGGAGTCCACCGGGACTCTCTGGAAACACCATATATCTT. Translating it yields CAWSPPGLSGNTIYL.

The chain has TRBV6-6 and TRBJ1-5; no clear D. Germline V gene lookup returns CDR1 MNHNY and CDR2 SVGAGI (reference sequence). CDR3 length: 12 amino acids. With 2 bases removed from V and 5 bases from J, the gap between germline ends came to 4 bases. The CDR3 DNA reads as TGTGCCAGCAGTTACGCATATCAGCCCCAGCATTTT. Translating it yields CASSYAYQPQHF.

This clone was detected only a few times. The chain carries TRBV19 and TRBJ1-2; 7 nucleotides agree with TRBD1. The CDR3 totals 14 residues. Looked up from germline, CDR1 is LNHDA and CDR2 is SQIVND (reference sequence). The ends lost 6 bases at V and 2 bases at J; junction bases unmatched: 6. Here the CDR3 DNA reads TGTGCCAGTAGGACTCCGGGACAGAACTATGGCTACACCTTC. Its protein is CASRTPGQNYGYTF.

The rearrangement uses TRBV19 and TRBJ2-5; 12 bases align to TRBD2. Trimming removed 8 bases from V and 5 bases from J; junction bases left unmatched: 6. CDR3 length equals 14 residues. Looked up from germline, CDR1 is LNHDA and CDR2 is SQIVND (reference sequence). The DNA for the CDR3 is TGTGCCAGTCCCAGACTAGCGGGAGAGGAGACCCAGTACTTC. This translates into CASPRLAGEETQYF.

V and J are TRBV6-5 and TRBJ1-6, with a possible D match to TRBD1 (5 bases). Per germline, CDR1 MNHEY and CDR2 SVGAGI. V was cut by 0 bases and J by 10 bases, with 16 bases left in between. The CDR3 is 16 residues long. The CDR3 DNA sequence: TGTGCCAGCAGTTACTCGAACCAGGGCGTAAACTCACCCCTCCACTTT. It yields the protein CASSYSNQGVNSPLHF.

V gene TRBV4-3 combines with J gene TRBJ2-3; D not certain. Trimming took off 1 base at V and 2 bases at J, with 7 bases between the two ends. CDR1 LGHNA and CDR2 YSLEER come from the germline V gene. The CDR3 has 14 residues. CDR3 sequence: CASSQGANTDTQYF. The CDR3 DNA follows: TGCGCCAGCAGCCAAGGGGCTAACACAGATACGCAGTATTTT.

In this sample, this clone turned up once. This chain connects TRBV28 to TRBJ1-1; D not certain. This CDR3 comprises 14 residues. Germline-derived CDR1 and CDR2 are MDHEN and SYDVKM. V lost 4 bases to trimming and J lost 1 base, with 10 bases between them. The CDR3 region is CASSSLRQNTEAFF. Written as DNA, the CDR3 is TGTGCCAGCAGTTCCCTAAGACAGAACACTGAAGCTTTCTTT.

This chain connects TRBV5-1 to TRBJ2-7; tentatively, D is TRBD2 (7 bases). Deletions cut 0 bases from V and 2 bases from J, with 12 bases between. CDR3 length equals 15 residues. CDR1 is SGHRS, CDR2 YFSETQ, per germline. The CDR3 spells CASSLVRGPPYEQYF. In DNA form, the CDR3 reads TGCGCCAGCAGCTTGGTGCGGGGGCCACCCTACGAGCAGTACTTC.

The chain carries TRBV5-1 and TRBJ2-3, with D tentatively TRBD2 (6 bases). The V and J ends lost 5 bases and 2 bases respectively, with 15 bases between them. This CDR3 has 15 residues. Germline lookup yields CDR1 SGHRS and CDR2 YFSETQ. In nucleotides, the CDR3 is TGCGCCAGCAGTTCAGGGAGCGGGTACACAGATACGCAGTATTTT. Translation: CASSSGSGYTDTQYF.

Only a few counts were recorded for this clone. The chain has TRBV10-3 and TRBJ1-2, with D possibly matching TRBD1 (5 bases). This CDR3 contains 14 residues. Germline CDR1 ENHRY, CDR2 SYGVKD. Deletions cut 6 bases from V and 6 bases from J, with 17 bases between. CDR3 sequence reads: CAISRNRLEDGYTF. CDR3 nucleotide sequence: TGTGCCATCAGCCGCAACAGGTTAGAGGATGGCTACACCTTC.

The chain couples TRBV7-2 to TRBJ1-5, with D perhaps TRBD1 (5 bases). The V and J ends lost 0 bases and 5 bases respectively, with 8 bases between them. Germline V CDR1 and CDR2: SGHTA, FQGNSA. This CDR3 region has 14 residues. CDR3: CASSLARQYQPQHF. The CDR3 bases are TGTGCCAGCAGCTTAGCACGACAGTATCAGCCCCAGCATTTT. Combining the CDR3 with reference TRBV7-2 and TRBJ1-5 gives the whole variable domain GAGVSQSPSNKVTEKGKDVELRCDPISGHTALYWYRQSLGQGLEFLIYFQGNSAPDKSGLPSDRFSAERTGGSVSTLTIQRTQQEDSAVYLCASSLARQYQPQHFGDGTRLSIL.

The V and J genes are TRBV7-9 and TRBJ2-1; 8 bases match TRBD2. V trimming: 5 bases; J trimming: 15 bases; junction bases outside the gene matches: 9. The CDR3 length is 12 residues. Germline V gene data show CDR1 as SEHNR and CDR2 as FQNEAQ (reference sequence). The chain's CDR3 is CASSLQREMPFF. CDR3 bases: TGTGCCAGCAGCCTTCAGCGGGAGATGCCGTTCTTC.

In its sample, this clone was seen a few times. This chain connects TRBV13 to TRBJ1-1, with no clear D. V lost 5 bases and J lost 6, with 13 bases in between. Germline V lookup: CDR1 PRHDT, CDR2 FYEKMQ (reference sequence). The CDR3 length is 13 residues. The CDR3 DNA reads TGTGCCAGCAGCCAGACGAGAGAGTCTGAAGCTTTCTTT. Protein sequence: CASSQTRESEAFF. The full variable domain, completed using reference TRBV13 and TRBJ1-1, is AAGVIQSPRHLIKEKRETATLKCYPIPRHDTVYWYQQGPGQDPQFLISFYEKMQSDKGSIPDRFSAQQFSDYHSELNMSSLELGDSALYFCASSQTRESEAFFGQGTRLTVV.

As to this clone: The identical CDR3 is also encoded by other nucleotide sequences in the sample. V is TRBV5-4 and J is TRBJ1-1, with 7 bases matching TRBD1. This CDR3 contains 16 residues. Germline V lookup: CDR1 SGHNT, CDR2 YYREEE (reference sequence). V lost 0 bases and J lost 0; bases outside the gene matches: 5. In DNA, the CDR3 is TGTGCCAGCAGCTTGGCAGGGGGGGCAGTGAACACTGAAGCTTTCTTT. Translated: CASSLAGGAVNTEAFF.